The T cell receptor beta chain described here comes from a study of T cells in tumors after PD-1 blockade. Libraries were prepared by immunoSEQ multiplex PCR; TCRdb keeps only in-frame clonotypes and omits some of them. The table has about 47,000 clones, roughly 84% seen once. Germline lookup yields CDR1 MDHEN and CDR2 SYDVKM. V dropped 3 bases and J dropped 4; count of bases not matched to a gene: 3. CDR3 length: 14 residues. This receptor was obtained from a human donor with advanced basal cell or squamous cell carcinoma (not recorded which). Material: PBMCs, obtained before anti-PD-1 therapy. The chain recombines TRBV28 with TRBJ2-7; 10 bases fit TRBD1. CDR3 sequence: CASSLTGGKYEQYF. CDR3 bases: TGTGCCAGCAGTTTGACAGGGGGCAAGTACGAGCAGTACTTC.